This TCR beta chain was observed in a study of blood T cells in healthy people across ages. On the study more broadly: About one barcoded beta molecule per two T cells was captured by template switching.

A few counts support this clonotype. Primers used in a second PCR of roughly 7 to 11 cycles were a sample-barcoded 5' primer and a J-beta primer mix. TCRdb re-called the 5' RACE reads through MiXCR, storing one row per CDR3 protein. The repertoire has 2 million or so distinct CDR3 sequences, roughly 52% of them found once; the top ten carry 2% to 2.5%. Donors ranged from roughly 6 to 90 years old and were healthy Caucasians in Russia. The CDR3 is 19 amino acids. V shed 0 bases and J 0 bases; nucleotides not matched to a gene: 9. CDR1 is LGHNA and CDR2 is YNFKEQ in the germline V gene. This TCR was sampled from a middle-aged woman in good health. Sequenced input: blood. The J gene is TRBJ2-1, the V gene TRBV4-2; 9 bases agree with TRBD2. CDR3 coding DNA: TGTGCCAGCAGCCAAGATCCCGATAAGGGACTAGCCTCCTACAATGAGCAGTTCTTC. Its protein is CASSQDPDKGLASYNEQFF.